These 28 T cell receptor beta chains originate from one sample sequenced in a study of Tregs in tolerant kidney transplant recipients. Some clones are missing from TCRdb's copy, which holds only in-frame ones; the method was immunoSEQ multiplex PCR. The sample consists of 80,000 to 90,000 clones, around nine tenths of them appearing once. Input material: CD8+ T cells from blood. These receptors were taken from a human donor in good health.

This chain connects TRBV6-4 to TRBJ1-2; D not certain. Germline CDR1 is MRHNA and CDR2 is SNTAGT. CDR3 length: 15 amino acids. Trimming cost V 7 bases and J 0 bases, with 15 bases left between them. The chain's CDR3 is CASTPETGANYGYTF. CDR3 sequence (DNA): TGTGCCAGCACCCCCGAGACGGGAGCTAACTATGGCTACACCTTC.

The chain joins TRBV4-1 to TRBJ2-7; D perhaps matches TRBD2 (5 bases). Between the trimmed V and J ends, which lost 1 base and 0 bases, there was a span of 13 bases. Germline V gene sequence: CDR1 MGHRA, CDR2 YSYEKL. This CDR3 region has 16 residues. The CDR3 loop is CASSQGPAASSYEQYF. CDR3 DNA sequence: TGCGCCAGCAGCCAAGGACCAGCGGCCAGCTCCTACGAGCAGTACTTC.

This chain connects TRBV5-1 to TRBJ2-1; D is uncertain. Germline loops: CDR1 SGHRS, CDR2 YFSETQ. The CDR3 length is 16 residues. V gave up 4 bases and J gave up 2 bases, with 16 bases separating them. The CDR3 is CASSSPLDGPYNEQFF. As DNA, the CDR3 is TGCGCCAGCAGCAGCCCTTTAGATGGGCCCTACAATGAGCAGTTCTTC.

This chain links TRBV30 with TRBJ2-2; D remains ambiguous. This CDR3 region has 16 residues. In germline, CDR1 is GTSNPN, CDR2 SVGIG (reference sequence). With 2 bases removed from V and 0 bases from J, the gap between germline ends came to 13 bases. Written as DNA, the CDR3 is TGTGCCTGGAGTCATTCCCCGAGGACGAACACCGGGGAGCTGTTTTTT. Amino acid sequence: CAWSHSPRTNTGELFF.

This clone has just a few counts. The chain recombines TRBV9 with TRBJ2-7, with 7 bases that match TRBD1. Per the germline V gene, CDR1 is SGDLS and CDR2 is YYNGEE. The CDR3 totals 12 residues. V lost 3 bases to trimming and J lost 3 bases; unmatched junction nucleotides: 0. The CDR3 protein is CASSGQGYEQYF. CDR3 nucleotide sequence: TGTGCCAGCAGCGGACAGGGCTACGAGCAGTACTTC.

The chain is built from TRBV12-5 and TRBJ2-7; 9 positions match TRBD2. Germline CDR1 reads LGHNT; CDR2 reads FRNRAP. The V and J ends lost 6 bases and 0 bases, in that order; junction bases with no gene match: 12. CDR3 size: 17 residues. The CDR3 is CASGKTPQGLASYEQYF. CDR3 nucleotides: TGTGCTAGTGGCAAAACACCTCAGGGACTAGCCTCCTACGAGCAGTACTTC.

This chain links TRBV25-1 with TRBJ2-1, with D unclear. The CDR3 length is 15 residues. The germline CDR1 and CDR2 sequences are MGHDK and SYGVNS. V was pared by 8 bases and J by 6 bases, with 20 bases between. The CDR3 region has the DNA TGTGCCAGCCCCTCGGACCCTCTTGGCGGCAATGAGCAGTTCTTC. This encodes CASPSDPLGGNEQFF.

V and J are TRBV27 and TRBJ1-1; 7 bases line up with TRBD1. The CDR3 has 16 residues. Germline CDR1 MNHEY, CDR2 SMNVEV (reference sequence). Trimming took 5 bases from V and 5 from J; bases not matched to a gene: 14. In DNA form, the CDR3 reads TGTGCCAGCAGTCCGCTATACTCGGGACAGTTAACTGAAGCTTTCTTT. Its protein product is CASSPLYSGQLTEAFF.

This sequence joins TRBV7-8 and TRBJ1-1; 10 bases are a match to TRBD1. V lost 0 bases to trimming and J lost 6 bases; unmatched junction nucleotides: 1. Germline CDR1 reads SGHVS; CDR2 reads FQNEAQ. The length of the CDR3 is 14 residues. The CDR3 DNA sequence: TGTGCCAGCAGCTTAGCGGGGACAGGGGCTGAAGCTTTCTTT. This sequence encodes CASSLAGTGAEAFF.

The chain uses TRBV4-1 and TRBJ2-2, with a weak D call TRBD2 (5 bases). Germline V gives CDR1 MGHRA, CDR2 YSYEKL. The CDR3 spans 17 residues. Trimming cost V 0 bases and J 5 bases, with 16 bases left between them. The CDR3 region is CASSQDGGRGITGELFF. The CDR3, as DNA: TGCGCCAGCAGCCAAGATGGAGGACGGGGAATTACCGGGGAGCTGTTTTTT.

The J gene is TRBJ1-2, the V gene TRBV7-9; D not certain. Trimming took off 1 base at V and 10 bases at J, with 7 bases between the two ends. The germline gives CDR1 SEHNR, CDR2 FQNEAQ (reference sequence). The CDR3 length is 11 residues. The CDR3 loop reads CASSLDFPYTF. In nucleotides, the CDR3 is TGTGCCAGCAGCTTAGATTTCCCCTACACCTTC.

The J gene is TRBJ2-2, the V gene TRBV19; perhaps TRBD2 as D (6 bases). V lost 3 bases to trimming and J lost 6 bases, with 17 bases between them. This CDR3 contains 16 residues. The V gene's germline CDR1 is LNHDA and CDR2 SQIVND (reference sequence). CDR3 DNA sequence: TGTGCCAGTAGTATGTGGGGCGGGATGGATGCCGGGGAGCTGTTTTTT. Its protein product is CASSMWGGMDAGELFF.

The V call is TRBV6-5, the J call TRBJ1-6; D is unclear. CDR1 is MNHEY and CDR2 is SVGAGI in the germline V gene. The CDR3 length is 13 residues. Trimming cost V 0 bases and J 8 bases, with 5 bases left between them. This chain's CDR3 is CASSYSGDSPLHF. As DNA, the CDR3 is TGTGCCAGCAGTTACTCCGGGGATTCACCCCTCCACTTT.

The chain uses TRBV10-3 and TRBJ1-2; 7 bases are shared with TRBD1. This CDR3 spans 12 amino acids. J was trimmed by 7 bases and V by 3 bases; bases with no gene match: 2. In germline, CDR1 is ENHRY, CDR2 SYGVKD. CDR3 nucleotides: TGTGCCATCAGTGACTACAGGGGTGGCTACACCTTC. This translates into CAISDYRGGYTF.

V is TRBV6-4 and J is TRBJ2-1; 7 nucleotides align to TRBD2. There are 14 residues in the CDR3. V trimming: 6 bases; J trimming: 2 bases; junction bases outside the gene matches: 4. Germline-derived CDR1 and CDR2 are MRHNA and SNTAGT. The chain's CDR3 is CASSPLATYNEQFF. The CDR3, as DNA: TGTGCCAGCAGCCCACTAGCGACCTACAATGAGCAGTTCTTC.

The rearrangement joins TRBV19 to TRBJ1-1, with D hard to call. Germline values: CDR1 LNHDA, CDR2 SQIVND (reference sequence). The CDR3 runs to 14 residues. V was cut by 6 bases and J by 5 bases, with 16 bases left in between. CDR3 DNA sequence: TGTGCCAGTAGCACTATAATTCCGGGGACTGAAGCTTTCTTT. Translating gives CASSTIIPGTEAFF.

CDR3 loop: CASSQALVTGELFF. For the CDR3, the DNA is TGCGCCAGCAGCCAAGCTTTAGTCACCGGGGAGCTGTTTTTT. This chain links TRBV4-1 with TRBJ2-2; D uncertain. This CDR3 has 14 residues. The V and J ends lost 1 base and 4 bases respectively, with 7 bases between them. Germline-derived CDR1 and CDR2 are MGHRA and YSYEKL.

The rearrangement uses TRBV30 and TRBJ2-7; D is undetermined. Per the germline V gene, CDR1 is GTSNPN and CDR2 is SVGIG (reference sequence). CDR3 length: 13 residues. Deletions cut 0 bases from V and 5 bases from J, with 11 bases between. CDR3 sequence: CAWSVGPLNEQYF. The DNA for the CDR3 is TGTGCCTGGAGTGTGGGCCCGTTGAACGAGCAGTACTTC.

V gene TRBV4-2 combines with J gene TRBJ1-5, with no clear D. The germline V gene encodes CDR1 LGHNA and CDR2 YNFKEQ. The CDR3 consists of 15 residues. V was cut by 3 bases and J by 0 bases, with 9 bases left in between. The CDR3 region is CASSQELYSNQPQHF. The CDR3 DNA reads TGTGCCAGCAGCCAGGAACTATATAGCAATCAGCCCCAGCATTTT.

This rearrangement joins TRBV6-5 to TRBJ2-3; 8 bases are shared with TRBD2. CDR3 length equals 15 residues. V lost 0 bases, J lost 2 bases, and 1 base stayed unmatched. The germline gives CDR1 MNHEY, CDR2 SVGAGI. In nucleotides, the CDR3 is TGTGCCAGCAGTTACTCGCGGGAGGACACAGATACGCAGTATTTT. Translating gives CASSYSREDTDTQYF.

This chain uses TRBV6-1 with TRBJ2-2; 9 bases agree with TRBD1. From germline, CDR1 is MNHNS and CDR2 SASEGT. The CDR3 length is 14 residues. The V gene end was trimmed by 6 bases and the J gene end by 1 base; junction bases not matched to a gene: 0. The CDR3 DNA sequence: TGTGCCAGCAGGGACAGGGGGAACACCGGGGAGCTGTTTTTT. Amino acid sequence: CASRDRGNTGELFF.

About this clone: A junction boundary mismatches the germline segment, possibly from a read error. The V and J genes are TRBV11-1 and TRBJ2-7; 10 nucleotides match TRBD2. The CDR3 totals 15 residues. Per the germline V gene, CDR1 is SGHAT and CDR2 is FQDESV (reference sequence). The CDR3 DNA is TGTGCCAGCAGCCTAGCGGGAGAGATTTACGAGGAGCAGTACTTC. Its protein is CASSLAGEIYEEQYF.

DNA for the CDR3: TGTGCCAGTAGTATCGTGCCGACTAGCGGATACAATGAGCAGTTCTTC. Amino acids: CASSIVPTSGYNEQFF. The chain has TRBV19 and TRBJ2-1, with TRBD2 matching over 9 bases. Germline V gene data show CDR1 as LNHDA and CDR2 as SQIVND (reference sequence). The CDR3 has 16 residues. Trimming removed 3 bases from V and 4 bases from J; junction bases left unmatched: 7.

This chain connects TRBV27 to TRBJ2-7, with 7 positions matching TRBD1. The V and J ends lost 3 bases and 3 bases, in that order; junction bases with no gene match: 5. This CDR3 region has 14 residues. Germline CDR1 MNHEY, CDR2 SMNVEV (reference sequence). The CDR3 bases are TGTGCCAGCAGTTTCGCCGGGACAGACTACGAGCAGTACTTC. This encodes CASSFAGTDYEQYF.

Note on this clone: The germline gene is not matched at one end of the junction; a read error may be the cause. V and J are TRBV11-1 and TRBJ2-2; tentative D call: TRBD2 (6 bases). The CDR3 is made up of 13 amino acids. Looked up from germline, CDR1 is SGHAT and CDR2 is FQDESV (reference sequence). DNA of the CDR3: TGTGCCGGCAGCTTAGGCGGGGCCGGGGAGCTGTTTTTT. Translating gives CAGSLGGAGELFF.

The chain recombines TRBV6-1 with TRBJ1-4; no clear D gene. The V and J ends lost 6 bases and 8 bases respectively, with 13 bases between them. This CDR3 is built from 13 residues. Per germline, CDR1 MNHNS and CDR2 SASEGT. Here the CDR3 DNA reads TGTGCCAGCAGGGGGATACTGGACGAAAAACTGTTTTTT. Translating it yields CASRGILDEKLFF.

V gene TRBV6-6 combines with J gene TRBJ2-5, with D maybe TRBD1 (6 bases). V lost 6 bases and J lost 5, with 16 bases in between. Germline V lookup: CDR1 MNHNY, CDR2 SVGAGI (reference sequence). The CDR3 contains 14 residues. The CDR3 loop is CASSQGTWGETQYF. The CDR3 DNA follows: TGTGCCAGCAGCCAAGGGACATGGGGGGAGACCCAGTACTTC.

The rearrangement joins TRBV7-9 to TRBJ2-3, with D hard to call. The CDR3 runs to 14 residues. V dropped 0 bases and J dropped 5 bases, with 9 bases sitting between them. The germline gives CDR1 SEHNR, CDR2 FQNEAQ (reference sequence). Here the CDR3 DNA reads TGTGCCAGCAGCTTAGCGAGTAGAGAAGATACGCAGTATTTT. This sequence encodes CASSLASREDTQYF.